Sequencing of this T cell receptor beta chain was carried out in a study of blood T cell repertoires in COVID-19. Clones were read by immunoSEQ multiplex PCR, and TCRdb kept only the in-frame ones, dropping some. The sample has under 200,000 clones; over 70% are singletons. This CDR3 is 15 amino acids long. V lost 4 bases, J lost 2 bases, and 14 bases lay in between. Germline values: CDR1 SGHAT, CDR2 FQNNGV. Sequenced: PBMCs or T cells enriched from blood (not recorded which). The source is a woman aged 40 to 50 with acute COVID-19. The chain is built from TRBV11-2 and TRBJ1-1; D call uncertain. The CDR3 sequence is CASSSTVGLNTEAFF. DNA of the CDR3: TGTGCCAGCAGCTCGACCGTAGGACTTAACACTGAAGCTTTCTTT.